The 17 T cell receptor beta chains in this list originate from one sample, sequenced in a study of cytomegalovirus exposure and HLA in healthy donors. The PCR was carried out with 60 Vbeta primers and 13 Jbeta primers. Only in-frame clones appear in the TCRdb table, and some are missing; sequencing was by immunoSEQ multiplex PCR. The repertoire holds about 130,000 clones, with roughly 80% as singletons. Sequenced input: PBMCs. These receptors originate from a woman aged 40 to 50 in good health and CMV-seronegative.

V is TRBV27 and J is TRBJ2-7; a weak D match, TRBD1 (6 bases). This CDR3 has 15 amino acids. The germline V and J ends were trimmed by 5 bases and 2 bases, with 16 bases remaining between them. Germline CDR1 MNHEY, CDR2 SMNVEV (reference sequence). DNA for the CDR3: TGTGCCAGCAGTCGACCTTCGACAGGAGCCTACGAGCAGTACTTC. Protein: CASSRPSTGAYEQYF.

This chain uses TRBV19 with TRBJ2-6, with a weak D call TRBD1 (5 bases). This CDR3 comprises 17 residues. V gave up 3 bases and J gave up 0 bases, with 12 bases separating them. CDR1 LNHDA and CDR2 SQIVND come from the germline V gene (reference sequence). The CDR3, as DNA: TGTGCCAGTAGTATGGGGCAGGGTTACTCTGGGGCCAACGTCCTGACTTTC. It yields the protein CASSMGQGYSGANVLTF.

The chain links TRBV5-4 to TRBJ1-2; 9 positions agree with TRBD1. Unmatched junction bases numbered 4, after V lost 3 bases and J lost 4 bases. The germline V gene encodes CDR1 SGHNT and CDR2 YYREEE (reference sequence). CDR3 length equals 14 residues. CDR3 sequence (DNA): TGTGCCAGCAGCTCCGGACAGGGGAGCTATGGCTACACCTTC. It specifies CASSSGQGSYGYTF.

The chain uses TRBV20-1 and TRBJ1-3; D not resolved. CDR3 size: 11 residues. The germline gives CDR1 DFQATT, CDR2 SNEGSKA (reference sequence). Trimming took off 6 bases at V and 4 bases at J, with 7 bases between the two ends. CDR3 bases: TGCAGTGCCTGGCGGGGAAACACCATATATTTT. This gives the protein CSAWRGNTIYF.

V and J are TRBV19 and TRBJ2-3, with 7 bases fitting TRBD1. The CDR3 is made up of 15 amino acids. Germline CDR1 and CDR2: LNHDA and SQIVND (reference sequence). With 5 bases clipped from V and 0 bases from J, the junction kept 5 bases outside the gene matches. The CDR3 DNA follows: TGTGCCAGTAGTGCAGGGACAGCTAGCACAGATACGCAGTATTTT. Residues: CASSAGTASTDTQYF.

The chain carries TRBV6-5 and TRBJ1-2, with D unresolved. Between the trimmed V and J ends, which lost 5 bases and 4 bases, there was a span of 11 bases. The CDR3 runs 13 residues. The germline V gene encodes CDR1 MNHEY and CDR2 SVGAGI. DNA for the CDR3: TGTGCCAGCAGTAGCCTCGTCTCCTATGGCTACACCTTC. Residues: CASSSLVSYGYTF.

This rearrangement joins TRBV5-1 to TRBJ1-1; tentatively, D is TRBD1 (5 bases). Germline CDR1 reads SGHRS; CDR2 reads YFSETQ. V gave up 4 bases and J gave up 3 bases, with 16 bases separating them. The CDR3 spans 15 residues. DNA for the CDR3: TGCGCCAGCAGCCCGGAGGGGTGGGGGGACACTGAAGCTTTCTTT. Translation: CASSPEGWGDTEAFF.

J is TRBJ1-1 and V is TRBV19; no definite D call. V was clipped by 4 bases and J by 0 bases, with 9 bases between them. CDR1 and CDR2 from the germline V gene are LNHDA and SQIVND (reference sequence). The CDR3 loop spans 14 amino acids. The CDR3 DNA follows: TGTGCCAGTAGTAACAGCCAATTGAACACTGAAGCTTTCTTT. Protein sequence: CASSNSQLNTEAFF.

This chain joins TRBV7-2 and TRBJ2-7; 12 positions agree with TRBD2. V was pared by 3 bases and J by 5 bases, with 5 bases of the junction left unmatched. CDR1 and CDR2 from the germline V gene are SGHTA and FQGNSA. The CDR3 is 15 amino acids. Written as DNA, the CDR3 is TGTGCCAGCAGCTTGTCGACTAGCGGGAGTAACGAGCAGTACTTC. Translating gives CASSLSTSGSNEQYF. Full variable domain (missing parts from reference TRBV7-2 and TRBJ2-7): GAGVSQSPSNKVTEKGKDVELRCDPISGHTALYWYRQSLGQGLEFLIYFQGNSAPDKSGLPSDRFSAERTGGSVSTLTIQRTQQEDSAVYLCASSLSTSGSNEQYFGPGTRLTVT.

The chain is built from TRBV14 and TRBJ1-4; D is unclear. CDR1 is SGHDN, CDR2 FVKESK, per germline. The CDR3 covers 14 residues. Trimming removed 4 bases at V and 0 bases at J, with 6 bases between. The CDR3 sequence: CASSLRATNEKLFF. The CDR3 DNA reads as TGTGCCAGCAGCCTACGGGCAACTAATGAAAAACTGTTTTTT.

This sequence joins TRBV9 and TRBJ1-1; D not resolved. V was shortened by 1 base and J by 1 base, with 11 bases between the two germline ends. This CDR3 comprises 15 residues. Per the germline V gene, CDR1 is SGDLS and CDR2 is YYNGEE. CDR3 coding DNA: TGTGCCAGCAGCGTATGGGCAGAGGGGAACACTGAAGCTTTCTTT. Amino acids: CASSVWAEGNTEAFF.

This rearrangement joins TRBV14 to TRBJ2-7; D call uncertain. Germline loops: CDR1 SGHDN, CDR2 FVKESK. Trimming stripped 0 bases from V and 3 bases from J, with 15 bases between. The CDR3 totals 16 residues. CDR3: CASSQEVSRRDYEQYF. Here the CDR3 DNA reads TGTGCCAGCAGCCAAGAAGTTTCGCGGAGAGACTACGAGCAGTACTTC.

This clone was found a few times. The V gene is TRBV4-2, the J gene TRBJ1-2; D is unclear. Trimming stripped 3 bases from V and 4 bases from J, with 21 bases between. CDR1 is LGHNA, CDR2 YNFKEQ, per germline. CDR3 length equals 17 residues. The CDR3 spells CASSHASVPDGSYGYTF. Written as DNA, the CDR3 is TGTGCCAGCAGCCATGCATCGGTTCCGGATGGGAGCTATGGCTACACCTTC.

In this sample, this clone turned up a few times. V gene TRBV4-3 combines with J gene TRBJ2-7; D call uncertain. There are 13 residues in the CDR3. CDR1 is LGHNA and CDR2 is YSLEER in the germline V gene. Trimming stripped 1 base from V and 2 bases from J, with 6 bases between. The CDR3 protein is CASSQAQTYEQYF. The CDR3 DNA sequence: TGCGCCAGCAGCCAAGCCCAGACCTACGAGCAGTACTTC.

The J gene is TRBJ1-1, the V gene TRBV7-8; perhaps TRBD1 as D (6 bases). Germline CDR1 reads SGHVS; CDR2 reads FQNEAQ. V lost 7 bases and J 0 bases, leaving 12 bases between the germline ends. The CDR3 contains 14 residues. The CDR3 DNA reads TGTGCCAGCACGGCAGGGGTCATGAACACTGAAGCTTTCTTT. Translating it yields CASTAGVMNTEAFF.

This rearrangement joins TRBV5-1 to TRBJ2-3; TRBD2 matches at 14 bases. Germline CDR1 and CDR2: SGHRS and YFSETQ. V shed 3 bases and J 1 base; nucleotides not matched to a gene: 7. The CDR3 sequence is 18 residues long. CDR3 loop: CASSSTGTSGGGTDTQYF. The CDR3 nucleotides are TGCGCCAGCAGCTCGACCGGGACTAGCGGGGGTGGCACAGATACGCAGTATTTT.

The chain uses TRBV7-2 and TRBJ2-7, with 12 bases that match TRBD2. This CDR3 is 17 amino acids long. The germline V gene encodes CDR1 SGHTA and CDR2 FQGNSA. After removal of 0 bases from V and 2 bases from J, the junction contained 5 bases not matched to a gene. The CDR3 here is CASSLAATSGGPYEQYF. CDR3 nucleotide sequence: TGTGCCAGCAGCTTAGCGGCCACTAGCGGGGGGCCCTACGAGCAGTACTTC. Drawing the rest from reference TRBV7-2 and TRBJ2-7, the complete variable domain is GAGVSQSPSNKVTEKGKDVELRCDPISGHTALYWYRQSLGQGLEFLIYFQGNSAPDKSGLPSDRFSAERTGGSVSTLTIQRTQQEDSAVYLCASSLAATSGGPYEQYFGPGTRLTVT.